What follows describes a single T cell receptor beta chain. Its target is unknown. The data were taken from a study of T cell responses to AZD1222 COVID-19 vaccine. Broader study findings: At baseline, just five to seven AZD1222 recipients tested seropositive. Repertoires were collected only later (after the peak T cell response had occurred).

V lost 10 bases to trimming and J lost 5 bases, with 12 bases between them. The CDR3 contains 13 residues. CDR1 is MDHEN, CDR2 SYDVKM, per germline. Some clones are missing from TCRdb's copy, which holds only in-frame ones; the method was immunoSEQ multiplex PCR. The table shows about 150,000 clones, with 85% to 90% occurring only once. The sequence came from an adult in good health. V and J are TRBV28 and TRBJ1-6; D is possibly TRBD1 (5 bases). This material consisted of peripheral blood, taken on day 0 of MenACWY control vaccination. CDR3 sequence (DNA): TGTGCCACCTCTGACAGAGATAATTCACCCCTCCACTTT. Translating it yields CATSDRDNSPLHF.